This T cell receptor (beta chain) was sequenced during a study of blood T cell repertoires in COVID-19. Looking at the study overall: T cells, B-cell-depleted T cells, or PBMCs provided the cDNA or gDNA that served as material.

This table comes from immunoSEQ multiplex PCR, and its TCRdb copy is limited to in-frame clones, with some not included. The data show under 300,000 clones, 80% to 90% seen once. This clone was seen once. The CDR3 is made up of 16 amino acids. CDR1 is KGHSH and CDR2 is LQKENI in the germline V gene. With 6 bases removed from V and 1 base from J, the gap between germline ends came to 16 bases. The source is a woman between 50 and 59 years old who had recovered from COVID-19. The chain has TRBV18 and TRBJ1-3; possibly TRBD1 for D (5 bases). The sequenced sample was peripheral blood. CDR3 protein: CASSPFSGLSGNTIYF. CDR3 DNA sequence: TGTGCCAGCTCGCCTTTCTCAGGGCTATCTGGAAACACCATATATTTT.